This TCR beta chain was identified in a study of blood T cell repertoires in COVID-19. Study as a whole: PBMCs, B-cell-depleted T cells, or T cells provided the cDNA or gDNA that made up the material.

Sequencing used immunoSEQ multiplex PCR; TCRdb keeps in-frame clones, though not all of them. This table has around 430,000 clones, roughly 88% appearing once. The specimen sequenced was peripheral blood. The TCR sequence derives from a woman aged 50 to 60 with COVID-19, enrolled during active disease.

The CDR3 is CASSTGVSYEQYF. CDR3 DNA: TGTGCCAGCAGCACAGGGGTCTCCTACGAGCAGTACTTC. The rearrangement uses TRBV11-2 and TRBJ2-7, with 7 nucleotides matching TRBD1. J gave up 0 bases and V 5 bases, and 1 base lay outside the gene matches. The CDR3 is 13 residues long. CDR1 SGHAT and CDR2 FQNNGV come from the germline V gene.